This paragraph reports one T cell receptor beta chain. V was pared by 4 bases and J by 4 bases, with 23 bases between. This CDR3 has 17 amino acids. Germline lookup yields CDR1 SGHNT and CDR2 YYREEE (reference sequence). The data originate from a study of shared T cell receptors in the human thymus. Produced via immunoSEQ multiplex PCR; TCRdb's table is partial and in-frame only. The table has over 350,000 clones, around 93% seen once. The sequenced sample was thymocytes. The sequence derives from a human donor. This sequence joins TRBV5-4 and TRBJ1-2, with a tentative D call TRBD1 (5 bases). This CDR3 reads CASSQTPPGPGGYGYTF. The CDR3 coding sequence is TGTGCCAGCAGCCAAACACCGCCGGGCCCTGGGGGCTATGGCTACACCTTC.